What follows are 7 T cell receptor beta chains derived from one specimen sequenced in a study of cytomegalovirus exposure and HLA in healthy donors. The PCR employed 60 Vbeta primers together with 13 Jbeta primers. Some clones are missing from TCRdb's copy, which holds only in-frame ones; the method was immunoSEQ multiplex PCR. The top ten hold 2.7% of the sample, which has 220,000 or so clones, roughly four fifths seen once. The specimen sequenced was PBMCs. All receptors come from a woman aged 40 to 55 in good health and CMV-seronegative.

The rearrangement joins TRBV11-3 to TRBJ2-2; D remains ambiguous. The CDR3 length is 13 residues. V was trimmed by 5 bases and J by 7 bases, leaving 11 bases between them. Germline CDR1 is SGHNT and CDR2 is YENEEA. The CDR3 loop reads CASSRSTNGELFF. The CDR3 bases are TGTGCCAGCAGCCGATCGACAAACGGGGAGCTGTTTTTT.

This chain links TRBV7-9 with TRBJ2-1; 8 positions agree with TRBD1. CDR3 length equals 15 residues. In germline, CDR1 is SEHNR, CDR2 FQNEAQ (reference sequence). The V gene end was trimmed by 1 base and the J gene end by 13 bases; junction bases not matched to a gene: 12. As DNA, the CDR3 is TGTGCCAGCAGCTTAGTAGGACAGGGCGATACTTTCCAGTTCTTC. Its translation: CASSLVGQGDTFQFF.

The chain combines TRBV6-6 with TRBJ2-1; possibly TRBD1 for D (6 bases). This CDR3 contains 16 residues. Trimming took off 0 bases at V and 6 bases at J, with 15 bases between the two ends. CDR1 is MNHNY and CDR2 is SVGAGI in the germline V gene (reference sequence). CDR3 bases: TGTGCCAGCAGTTACTCGCCGGTAAACAGGGTCAATGAGCAGTTCTTC. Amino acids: CASSYSPVNRVNEQFF.

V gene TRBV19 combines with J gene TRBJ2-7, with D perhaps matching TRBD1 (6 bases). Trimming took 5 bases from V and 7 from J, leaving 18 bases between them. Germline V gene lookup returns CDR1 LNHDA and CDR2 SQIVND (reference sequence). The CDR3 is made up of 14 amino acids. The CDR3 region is CASSSGTTNHEQYF. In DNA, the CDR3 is TGTGCCAGTAGTTCCGGGACAACGAATCATGAGCAGTACTTC.

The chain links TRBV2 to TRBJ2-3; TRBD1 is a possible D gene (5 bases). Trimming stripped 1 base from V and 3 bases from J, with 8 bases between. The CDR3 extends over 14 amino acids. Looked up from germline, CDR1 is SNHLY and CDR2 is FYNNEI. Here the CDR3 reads CASSEGTLTDTQYF. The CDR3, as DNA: TGTGCCAGCAGTGAAGGGACACTGACAGATACGCAGTATTTT.

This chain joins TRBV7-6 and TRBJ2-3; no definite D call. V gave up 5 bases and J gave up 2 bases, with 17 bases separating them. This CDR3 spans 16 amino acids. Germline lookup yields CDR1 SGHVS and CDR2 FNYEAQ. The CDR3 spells CASSVDLEELTDTQYF. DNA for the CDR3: TGTGCCAGCAGCGTTGACTTGGAAGAACTCACAGATACGCAGTATTTT.

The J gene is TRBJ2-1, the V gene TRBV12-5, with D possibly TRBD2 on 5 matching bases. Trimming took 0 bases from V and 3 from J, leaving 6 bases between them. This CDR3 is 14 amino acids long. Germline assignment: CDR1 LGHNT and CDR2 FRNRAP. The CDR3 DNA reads TGTGCTAGTGGTTTGGTTGGACTCTACAATGAGCAGTTCTTC. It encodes CASGLVGLYNEQFF. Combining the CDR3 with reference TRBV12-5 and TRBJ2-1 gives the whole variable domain DARVTQTPRHKVTEMGQEVTMRCQPILGHNTVFWYRQTMMQGLELLAYFRNRAPLDDSGMPKDRFSAEMPDATLATLKIQPSEPRDSAVYFCASGLVGLYNEQFFGPGTRLTVL.